This TCR beta chain was observed in a study of shared clonotypes between healthy human individuals. Study information: Donor composition was two women and three men, aged 18 to 49.

Healthy adults negative for HIV, lacking recent acute infections or vaccinations, served as donors. At the deep level, the assay was run. On sorted subsets, replicate PCRs used about 200 ng DNA, or about 33,000 T cell genomes. TCRdb's copy holds only in-frame clones and misses some; the assay was immunoSEQ multiplex PCR. This table holds 650,000 to 750,000 clones, 60% to 80% found once. Germline loops: CDR1 MGHDK, CDR2 SYGVNS. This CDR3 region has 13 residues. V dropped 4 bases and J dropped 8; count of bases not matched to a gene: 7. The sequenced sample was memory CD4+ T cells sorted from blood. Documented subset: CD45RA-negative fraction. The TCR was taken from a woman aged 25-40 years in good health. The chain employs TRBV25-1 and TRBJ1-2, with 7 bases identical to TRBD1. The CDR3 is CASSGNDRAGYTF. CDR3 nucleotide sequence: TGTGCCAGCAGTGGGAATGACAGGGCCGGCTACACCTTC.